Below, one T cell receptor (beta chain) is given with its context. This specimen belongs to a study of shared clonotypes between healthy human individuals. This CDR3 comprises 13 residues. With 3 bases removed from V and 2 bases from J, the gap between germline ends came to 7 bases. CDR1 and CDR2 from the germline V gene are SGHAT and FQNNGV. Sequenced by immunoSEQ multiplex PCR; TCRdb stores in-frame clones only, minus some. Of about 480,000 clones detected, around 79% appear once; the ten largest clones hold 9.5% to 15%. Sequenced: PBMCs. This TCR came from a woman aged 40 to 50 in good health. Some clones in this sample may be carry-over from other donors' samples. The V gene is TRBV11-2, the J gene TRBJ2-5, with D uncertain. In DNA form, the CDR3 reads TGTGCCAGCAGCTTCATTCGGCAAGAGACCCAGTACTTC. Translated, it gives CASSFIRQETQYF.